A selection of T cell receptor beta chains follows, all from one sample in a study of blood T cell repertoires in COVID-19. The table came from immunoSEQ multiplex PCR; TCRdb's copy has only in-frame clones and leaves some out. The repertoire holds approximately 97,000 clones, 87% seen once, with approximately 5% in the top ten. Input material: peripheral blood. These receptors were obtained from a woman aged 45-60 years with COVID-19, enrolled during active disease. Both conserved end residues are part of each CDR3. D genes are given only for firm matches. Where a row states a size, it is once, few, many or the class of an expanded clone; other rows omit it.

j_call: TRBJ1-6; clone_size: -; v_call: TRBV11-3; d_call: TRBD1; cdr3_aa: CASGQGLNSPLHF; cdr3_nt: TGTGCCAGTGGACAGGGCCTGAATTCACCCCTCCACTTT
j_call: TRBJ1-1; clone_size: -; v_call: TRBV2; d_call: TRBD1; cdr3_aa: CASGQGNTEAFF; cdr3_nt: TGTGCCAGCGGACAGGGCAACACTGAAGCTTTCTTT
j_call: TRBJ1-4; clone_size: once; v_call: TRBV9; d_call: -; cdr3_aa: CASSAGGGSPFGLLFF; cdr3_nt: TGTGCCAGCAGCGCGGGGGGAGGGTCACCCTTCGGTCTGCTGTTTTTT
j_call: TRBJ2-2; clone_size: -; v_call: TRBV10-1; d_call: TRBD2; cdr3_aa: CASREGSLAGGPGTGELFF; cdr3_nt: TGCGCCAGCAGAGAAGGGTCCCTAGCGGGGGGGCCCGGCACCGGGGAGCTGTTTTTT
j_call: TRBJ2-7; clone_size: -; v_call: TRBV28; d_call: TRBD1; cdr3_aa: CASSSPGTGGHHEQYF; cdr3_nt: TGTGCCAGCAGTTCTCCCGGGACAGGGGGCCACCACGAGCAGTACTTC
j_call: TRBJ2-3; clone_size: -; v_call: TRBV5-1; d_call: -; cdr3_aa: CASSLNAAGTDTQYF; cdr3_nt: TGCGCCAGCAGCTTGAACGCGGCAGGGACAGATACGCAGTATTTT
j_call: TRBJ2-7; clone_size: -; v_call: TRBV12-3/TRBV12-4; d_call: -; cdr3_aa: CASSQLQGYEQYF; cdr3_nt: TGTGCCAGCAGTCAACTTCAGGGATACGAGCAGTACTTC
j_call: TRBJ2-3; clone_size: -; v_call: TRBV11-3; d_call: -; cdr3_aa: CASSLQLGPTDTQYF; cdr3_nt: TGTGCCAGCAGCTTACAGTTGGGGCCTACAGATACGCAGTATTTT
j_call: TRBJ1-3; clone_size: -; v_call: TRBV5-1; d_call: -; cdr3_aa: CASSSGTSISGNTIYF; cdr3_nt: TGCGCCAGCAGTTCCGGGACAAGCATCTCTGGAAACACCATATATTTT
j_call: TRBJ2-1; clone_size: -; v_call: TRBV7-8; d_call: -; cdr3_aa: CASSTDRNEQFF; cdr3_nt: TGTGCCAGCAGCACCGACAGGAATGAGCAGTTCTTC
j_call: TRBJ1-3; clone_size: -; v_call: TRBV7-6; d_call: -; cdr3_aa: CASSPDIVSGNTIYF; cdr3_nt: TGTGCCAGCAGCCCGGACATTGTCTCTGGAAACACCATATATTTT
j_call: TRBJ1-1; clone_size: -; v_call: TRBV29-1; d_call: -; cdr3_aa: CSVERGGTEAFF; cdr3_nt: TGCAGCGTTGAAAGGGGGGGGACTGAAGCTTTCTTT
j_call: TRBJ2-7; clone_size: -; v_call: TRBV6-5; d_call: -; cdr3_aa: CASSSSDRGEQYF; cdr3_nt: TGTGCCAGCAGTTCCTCGGACAGAGGGGAGCAGTACTTC
j_call: TRBJ2-7; clone_size: -; v_call: TRBV10-3; d_call: -; cdr3_aa: CAISETGGAYEQYF; cdr3_nt: TGTGCCATCAGTGAGACTGGCGGGGCCTACGAGCAGTACTTC
j_call: TRBJ2-7; clone_size: -; v_call: TRBV18; d_call: TRBD2; cdr3_aa: CASSLGTTEQYF; cdr3_nt: TGTGCCAGCTCACTTGGGACTACCGAGCAGTACTTC
j_call: TRBJ1-6; clone_size: -; v_call: TRBV30; d_call: -; cdr3_aa: CAWSVLGQSSYNSPLHF; cdr3_nt: TGTGCCTGGAGTGTACTGGGACAAAGCTCCTATAATTCACCCCTCCACTTT
j_call: TRBJ2-1; clone_size: -; v_call: TRBV6-5; d_call: -; cdr3_aa: CASRMRGGIVNEQFF; cdr3_nt: TGTGCCAGCAGGATGAGGGGGGGCATTGTGAATGAGCAGTTCTTC
j_call: TRBJ2-7; clone_size: -; v_call: TRBV28; d_call: -; cdr3_aa: CATTGKGAPPSEQYF; cdr3_nt: TGTGCCACCACTGGGAAAGGGGCCCCACCCAGCGAGCAGTACTTC
j_call: TRBJ1-2; clone_size: -; v_call: TRBV5-5; d_call: TRBD1; cdr3_aa: CASSLGQGAGYGYTF; cdr3_nt: TGTGCCAGCAGCTTGGGACAGGGGGCAGGGTATGGCTACACCTTC
j_call: TRBJ2-3; clone_size: -; v_call: TRBV6-4; d_call: -; cdr3_aa: CASSDYGGVGDTQYF; cdr3_nt: TGTGCCAGCAGTGACTATGGAGGGGTTGGAGATACGCAGTATTTT
j_call: TRBJ1-5; clone_size: -; v_call: TRBV7-3; d_call: TRBD1; cdr3_aa: CASSLTGPNQPQHF; cdr3_nt: TGTGCCAGCAGCCTGACAGGGCCCAATCAGCCCCAGCATTTT
j_call: TRBJ2-2; clone_size: -; v_call: TRBV9; d_call: -; cdr3_aa: CASSVEGGVNTGELFF; cdr3_nt: TGTGCCAGCAGCGTAGAAGGGGGGGTGAACACCGGGGAGCTGTTTTTT
j_call: TRBJ2-5; clone_size: once; v_call: TRBV3-1/TRBV3-2; d_call: TRBD1; cdr3_aa: CASSQDWDRVETQYF; cdr3_nt: TGTGCCAGCAGCCAAGATTGGGACAGGGTGGAGACCCAGTACTTC
j_call: TRBJ1-4; clone_size: -; v_call: TRBV4-1; d_call: -; cdr3_aa: CASSREPGFHATNEKLFF; cdr3_nt: TGCGCCAGCAGCCGAGAACCGGGATTTCATGCAACTAATGAAAAACTGTTTTTT
j_call: TRBJ2-5; clone_size: -; v_call: TRBV2; d_call: -; cdr3_aa: CASSGQGWETQYF; cdr3_nt: TGTGCCAGCAGTGGTCAGGGCTGGGAGACCCAGTACTTC
j_call: TRBJ2-7; clone_size: -; v_call: TRBV1; d_call: -; cdr3_aa: CTSSLPPGGYEQYF; cdr3_nt: TGCACCAGCAGCCTACCCCCCGGTGGCTACGAGCAGTACTTC
j_call: TRBJ2-3; clone_size: -; v_call: TRBV6-4; d_call: TRBD2; cdr3_aa: CASSKTSGGPGSTDTQYF; cdr3_nt: TGTGCCAGCAGTAAGACTAGCGGGGGGCCCGGCAGTACAGATACGCAGTATTTT
j_call: TRBJ2-1; clone_size: -; v_call: TRBV7-2; d_call: TRBD2; cdr3_aa: CASSLRGDNNEQFF; cdr3_nt: TGTGCCAGCAGCTTGCGGGGGGATAACAATGAGCAGTTCTTC
j_call: TRBJ1-2; clone_size: -; v_call: TRBV5-1; d_call: -; cdr3_aa: CASSPRDMEYGYTF; cdr3_nt: TGCGCCAGCAGCCCCCGGGACATGGAATATGGCTACACCTTC
j_call: TRBJ2-4; clone_size: -; v_call: TRBV30; d_call: -; cdr3_aa: CAWSVRLAKNIQYF; cdr3_nt: TGTGCCTGGAGTGTACGACTAGCCAAAAACATTCAGTACTTC
j_call: TRBJ1-2; clone_size: few; v_call: TRBV11-3; d_call: TRBD1; cdr3_aa: CASSLDRPGTGVRGYTF; cdr3_nt: TGTGCCAGCAGCTTAGATCGGCCGGGGACAGGTGTTCGTGGCTACACCTTC
j_call: TRBJ2-3; clone_size: -; v_call: TRBV19; d_call: TRBD2; cdr3_aa: CASSMFAGGSSDTQYF; cdr3_nt: TGTGCCAGTAGTATGTTTGCGGGAGGCTCCTCAGATACGCAGTATTTT
j_call: TRBJ1-1; clone_size: -; v_call: TRBV6-5; d_call: -; cdr3_aa: CASRVSGVNTEAFF; cdr3_nt: TGTGCCAGCAGGGTCTCGGGGGTGAACACTGAAGCTTTCTTT
j_call: TRBJ2-1; clone_size: -; v_call: TRBV7-3; d_call: -; cdr3_aa: CASSLTRNEQFF; cdr3_nt: TGTGCCAGCAGCTTAACGCGGAATGAGCAGTTCTTC
j_call: TRBJ1-2; clone_size: -; v_call: TRBV2; d_call: -; cdr3_aa: CASSLSSPNYGYTF; cdr3_nt: TGTGCCAGCAGCTTATCGTCCCCTAACTATGGCTACACCTTC
j_call: TRBJ2-2; clone_size: -; v_call: TRBV6-1; d_call: TRBD2; cdr3_aa: CASSAGLASFANTGELFF; cdr3_nt: TGTGCCAGCAGTGCGGGACTAGCCTCATTCGCGAACACCGGGGAGCTGTTTTTT
j_call: TRBJ1-1; clone_size: -; v_call: TRBV6-5; d_call: -; cdr3_aa: CATSLLTGAEAFF; cdr3_nt: TGTGCCACCTCCCTTTTGACCGGGGCTGAAGCTTTCTTT
j_call: TRBJ2-1; clone_size: -; v_call: TRBV28; d_call: -; cdr3_aa: CASTRTVRNGQFF; cdr3_nt: TGTGCCAGCACCCGGACAGTCCGGAATGGGCAGTTCTTC
j_call: TRBJ1-4; clone_size: few; v_call: TRBV2; d_call: TRBD1; cdr3_aa: CASRVATGTGATNEKLFF; cdr3_nt: TGTGCCAGCAGGGTGGCTACCGGGACAGGTGCAACTAATGAAAAACTGTTTTTT
j_call: TRBJ1-5; clone_size: -; v_call: TRBV21-1; d_call: -; cdr3_aa: CASSPTRQVHSNQPQHF; cdr3_nt: TGTGCCAGCAGCCCAACTCGACAGGTTCATAGCAATCAGCCCCAGCATTTT
j_call: TRBJ1-4; clone_size: -; v_call: TRBV29-1; d_call: -; cdr3_aa: CSASGTVEKLFF; cdr3_nt: TGCAGCGCGAGCGGCACGGTAGAAAAACTGTTTTTT
j_call: TRBJ1-1; clone_size: -; v_call: TRBV6-2/TRBV6-3; d_call: TRBD1; cdr3_aa: CASSKNRGGGTEAFF; cdr3_nt: TGTGCCAGCAGTAAAAACAGGGGGGGTGGCACTGAAGCTTTCTTT
j_call: TRBJ2-3; clone_size: -; v_call: TRBV7-9; d_call: TRBD1; cdr3_aa: CASSPRGPDTQYF; cdr3_nt: TGTGCCAGCAGCCCCAGGGGGCCCGATACGCAGTATTTT
j_call: TRBJ2-3; clone_size: once; v_call: TRBV14; d_call: TRBD2; cdr3_aa: CASNTGTSGGTDTQYF; cdr3_nt: TGTGCCAGCAACACCGGGACTAGCGGGGGCACAGATACGCAGTATTTT
j_call: TRBJ2-7; clone_size: -; v_call: TRBV6-5; d_call: TRBD1; cdr3_aa: CASTLDRGLYEQYF; cdr3_nt: TGTGCCAGCACATTGGACAGGGGGCTCTACGAGCAGTACTTC
j_call: TRBJ2-1; clone_size: -; v_call: TRBV29-1; d_call: -; cdr3_aa: CSVGLDRSYNEQFF; cdr3_nt: TGCAGCGTTGGGCTTGACAGGTCCTACAATGAGCAGTTCTTC
j_call: TRBJ1-1; clone_size: -; v_call: TRBV28; d_call: -; cdr3_aa: CASSPVNTEAFF; cdr3_nt: TGTGCCAGCAGTCCTGTAAACACTGAAGCTTTCTTT
j_call: TRBJ2-5; clone_size: -; v_call: TRBV5-1; d_call: TRBD1; cdr3_aa: CASSLTGGKETQYF; cdr3_nt: TGCGCCAGCAGCTTGACAGGGGGGAAAGAGACCCAGTACTTC
j_call: TRBJ1-2; clone_size: -; v_call: TRBV5-4; d_call: -; cdr3_aa: CASSLERTYGYTF; cdr3_nt: TGTGCCAGCAGCTTGGAGAGAACCTATGGCTACACCTTC
j_call: TRBJ1-5; clone_size: -; v_call: TRBV30; d_call: TRBD1; cdr3_aa: CAWRTGGLNQPQHF; cdr3_nt: TGTGCCTGGAGGACAGGGGGGCTCAATCAGCCCCAGCATTTT
j_call: TRBJ1-2; clone_size: -; v_call: TRBV5-4; d_call: TRBD1; cdr3_aa: CASSLRDRDYGYTF; cdr3_nt: TGTGCCAGCAGCTTGAGGGACAGGGACTATGGCTACACCTTC
j_call: TRBJ2-2; clone_size: -; v_call: TRBV12-3/TRBV12-4; d_call: -; cdr3_aa: CASRASNTGELFF; cdr3_nt: TGTGCCAGCCGAGCCTCGAACACCGGGGAGCTGTTTTTT
j_call: TRBJ2-3; clone_size: -; v_call: TRBV11-2; d_call: TRBD2; cdr3_aa: CASSSWTSGGGTDTQYF; cdr3_nt: TGTGCCAGCAGCTCCTGGACTAGCGGGGGGGGCACAGATACGCAGTATTTT
j_call: TRBJ2-3; clone_size: -; v_call: TRBV30; d_call: -; cdr3_aa: CAWSVNADTQYF; cdr3_nt: TGTGCCTGGAGTGTCAATGCAGATACGCAGTATTTT
j_call: TRBJ2-4; clone_size: -; v_call: TRBV19; d_call: TRBD1; cdr3_aa: CASSTDRVDIQYF; cdr3_nt: TGTGCCAGTAGTACGGACAGGGTTGACATTCAGTACTTC
j_call: TRBJ1-2; clone_size: -; v_call: TRBV14; d_call: TRBD1; cdr3_aa: CASSHTPGGIDTF; cdr3_nt: TGTGCCAGCAGCCATACACCAGGGGGAATTGACACCTTC
j_call: TRBJ2-5; clone_size: -; v_call: TRBV28; d_call: TRBD1; cdr3_aa: CASLGQGQETQYF; cdr3_nt: TGTGCCAGCTTAGGACAGGGCCAAGAGACCCAGTACTTC
j_call: TRBJ1-2; clone_size: -; v_call: TRBV7-2; d_call: -; cdr3_aa: CASSLDGGIGYGYTF; cdr3_nt: TGTGCCAGCAGCTTAGATGGAGGCATCGGCTATGGCTACACCTTC
j_call: TRBJ2-2; clone_size: -; v_call: TRBV19; d_call: TRBD1; cdr3_aa: CASSKTGGDTGELFF; cdr3_nt: TGTGCCAGTAGTAAGACAGGGGGCGACACCGGGGAGCTGTTTTTT